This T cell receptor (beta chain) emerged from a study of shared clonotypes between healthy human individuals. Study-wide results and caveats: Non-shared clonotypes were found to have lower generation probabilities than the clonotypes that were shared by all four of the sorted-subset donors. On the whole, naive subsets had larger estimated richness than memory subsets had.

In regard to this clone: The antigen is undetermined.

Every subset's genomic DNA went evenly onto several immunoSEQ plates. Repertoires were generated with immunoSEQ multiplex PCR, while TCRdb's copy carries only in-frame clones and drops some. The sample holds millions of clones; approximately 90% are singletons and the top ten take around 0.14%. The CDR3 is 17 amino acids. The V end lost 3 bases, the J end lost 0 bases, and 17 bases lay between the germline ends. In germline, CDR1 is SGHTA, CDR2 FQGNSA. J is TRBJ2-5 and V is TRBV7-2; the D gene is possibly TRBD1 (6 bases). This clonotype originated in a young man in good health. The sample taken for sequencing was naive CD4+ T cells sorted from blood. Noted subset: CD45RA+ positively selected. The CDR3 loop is CASSLRGNSYYQETQYF. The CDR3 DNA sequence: TGTGCCAGCAGCTTGAGGGGGAACTCCTACTACCAAGAGACCCAGTACTTC.